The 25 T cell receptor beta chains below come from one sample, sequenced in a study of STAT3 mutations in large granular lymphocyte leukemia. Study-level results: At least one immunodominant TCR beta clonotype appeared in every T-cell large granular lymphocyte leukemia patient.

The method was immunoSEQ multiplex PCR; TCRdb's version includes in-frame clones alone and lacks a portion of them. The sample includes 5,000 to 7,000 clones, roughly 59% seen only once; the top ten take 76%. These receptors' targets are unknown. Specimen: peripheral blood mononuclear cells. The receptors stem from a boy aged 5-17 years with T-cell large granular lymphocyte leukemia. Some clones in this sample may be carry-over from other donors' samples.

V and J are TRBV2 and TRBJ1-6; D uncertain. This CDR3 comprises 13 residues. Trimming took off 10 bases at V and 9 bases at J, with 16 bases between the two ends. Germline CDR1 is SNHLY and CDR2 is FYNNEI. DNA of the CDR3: TGTGCCACCAAGTATGCGGTCCCTTCACCCCTCCACTTT. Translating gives CATKYAVPSPLHF.

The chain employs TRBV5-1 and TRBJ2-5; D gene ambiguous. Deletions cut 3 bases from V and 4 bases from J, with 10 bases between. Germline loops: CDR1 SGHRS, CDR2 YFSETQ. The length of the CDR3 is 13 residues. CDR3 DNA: TGCGCCAGCAGCTCCCGGACGGGAGAGACCCAGTACTTC. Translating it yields CASSSRTGETQYF.

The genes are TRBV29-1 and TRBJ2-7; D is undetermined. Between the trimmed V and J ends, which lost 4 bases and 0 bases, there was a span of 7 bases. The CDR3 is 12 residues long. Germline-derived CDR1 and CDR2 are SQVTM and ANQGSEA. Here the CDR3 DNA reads TGCAGCGTTGGTGGTTACTCCTACGAGCAGTACTTC. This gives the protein CSVGGYSYEQYF.

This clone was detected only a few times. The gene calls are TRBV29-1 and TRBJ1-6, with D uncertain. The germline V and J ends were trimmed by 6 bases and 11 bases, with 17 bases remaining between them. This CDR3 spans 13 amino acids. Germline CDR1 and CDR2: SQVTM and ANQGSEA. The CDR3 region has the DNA TGCAGCGTGGCCCTGGATTACGGGGCACCCCTCCACTTT. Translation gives CSVALDYGAPLHF. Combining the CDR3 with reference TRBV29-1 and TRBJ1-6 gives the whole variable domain SAVISQKPSRDICQRGTSLTIQCQVDSQVTMMFWYRQQPGQSLTLIATANQGSEATYESGFVIDKFPISRPNLTFSTLTVSNMSPEDSSIYLCSVALDYGAPLHFGNGTRLTVT.

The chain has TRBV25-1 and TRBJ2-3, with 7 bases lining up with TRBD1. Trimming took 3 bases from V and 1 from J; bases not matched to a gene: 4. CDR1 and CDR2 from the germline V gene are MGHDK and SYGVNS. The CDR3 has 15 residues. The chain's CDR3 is CASSEYRGGTDTQYF. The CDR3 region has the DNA TGTGCCAGCAGTGAGTACAGGGGTGGCACAGATACGCAGTATTTT.

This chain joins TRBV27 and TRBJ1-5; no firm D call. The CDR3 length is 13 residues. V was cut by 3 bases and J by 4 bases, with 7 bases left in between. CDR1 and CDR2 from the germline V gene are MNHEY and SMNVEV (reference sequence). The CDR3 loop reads CASSLWGNQPQHF. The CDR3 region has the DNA TGTGCCAGCAGTTTGTGGGGAAATCAGCCCCAGCATTTT.

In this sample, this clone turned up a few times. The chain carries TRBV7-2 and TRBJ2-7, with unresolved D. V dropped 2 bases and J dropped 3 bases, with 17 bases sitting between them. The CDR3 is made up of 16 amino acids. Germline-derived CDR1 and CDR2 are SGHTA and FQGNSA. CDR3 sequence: CASSLSGAAGDYEQYF. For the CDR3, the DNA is TGTGCCAGCAGCTTATCGGGTGCGGCTGGGGACTACGAGCAGTACTTC.

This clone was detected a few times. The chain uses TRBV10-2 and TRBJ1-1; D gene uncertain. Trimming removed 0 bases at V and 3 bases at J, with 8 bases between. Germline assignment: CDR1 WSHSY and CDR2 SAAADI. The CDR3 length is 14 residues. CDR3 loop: CASSESGQDTEAFF. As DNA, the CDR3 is TGCGCCAGCAGTGAGTCAGGGCAGGACACTGAAGCTTTCTTT.

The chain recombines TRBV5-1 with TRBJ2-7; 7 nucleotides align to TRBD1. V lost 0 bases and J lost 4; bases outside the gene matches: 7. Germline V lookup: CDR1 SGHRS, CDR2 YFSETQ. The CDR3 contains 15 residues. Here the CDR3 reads CASSLVGRGLYEQYF. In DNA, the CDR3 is TGCGCCAGCAGCTTGGTAGGCAGGGGGTTATACGAGCAGTACTTC. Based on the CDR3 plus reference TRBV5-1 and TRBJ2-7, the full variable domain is KAGVTQTPRYLIKTRGQQVTLSCSPISGHRSVSWYQQTPGQGLQFLFEYFSETQRNKGNFPGRFSGRQFSNSRSEMNVSTLELGDSALYLCASSLVGRGLYEQYFGPGTRLTVT.

The chain's CDR3 is CASRPTGSYEQYF. The CDR3 DNA sequence: TGTGCCAGCAGACCGACAGGGTCCTACGAGCAGTACTTC. The rearrangement links TRBV6-5 to TRBJ2-7; TRBD1 agrees at 7 bases. The CDR3 has 13 amino acids. V gave up 6 bases and J gave up 1 base; unmatched junction bases: 3. Germline V gene lookup returns CDR1 MNHEY and CDR2 SVGAGI.

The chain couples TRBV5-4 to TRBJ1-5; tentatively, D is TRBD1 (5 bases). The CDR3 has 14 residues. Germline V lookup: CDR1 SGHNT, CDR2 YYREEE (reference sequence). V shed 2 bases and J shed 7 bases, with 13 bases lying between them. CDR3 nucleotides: TGTGCCAGCAGCTTTCAGGGTGGTTCCCAGCCCCAGCATTTT. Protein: CASSFQGGSQPQHF.

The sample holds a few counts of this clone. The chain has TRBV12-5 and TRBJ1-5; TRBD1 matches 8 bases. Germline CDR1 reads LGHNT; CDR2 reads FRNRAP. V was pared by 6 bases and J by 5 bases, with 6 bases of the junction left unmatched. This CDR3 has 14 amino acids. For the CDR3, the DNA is TGTGCTAGTGGGACCGACAGGGGTTATCAGCCCCAGCATTTT. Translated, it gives CASGTDRGYQPQHF.

The CDR3 loop is CASSPRGTQNTEAFF. CDR3 DNA sequence: TGTGCCAGCTCACCTCGGGGGACCCAGAACACTGAAGCTTTCTTT. The chain joins TRBV18 to TRBJ1-1; possible D gene TRBD1, 5 bases. Germline lookup yields CDR1 KGHSH and CDR2 LQKENI. This CDR3 has 15 residues. V was shortened by 3 bases and J by 1 base, with 12 bases between the two germline ends. The variable domain in full, completed from reference TRBV18 and TRBJ1-1, reads NAGVMQNPRHLVRRRGQEARLRCSPMKGHSHVYWYRQLPEEGLKFMVYLQKENIIDESGMPKERFSAEFPKEGPSILRIQQVVRGDSAAYFCASSPRGTQNTEAFFGQGTRLTVV.

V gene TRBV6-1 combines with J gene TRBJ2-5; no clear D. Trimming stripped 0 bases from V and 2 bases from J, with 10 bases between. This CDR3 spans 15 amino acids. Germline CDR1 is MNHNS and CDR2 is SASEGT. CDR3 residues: CASSEAAGRQETQYF. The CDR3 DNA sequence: TGTGCCAGCAGTGAAGCCGCAGGACGGCAAGAGACCCAGTACTTC.

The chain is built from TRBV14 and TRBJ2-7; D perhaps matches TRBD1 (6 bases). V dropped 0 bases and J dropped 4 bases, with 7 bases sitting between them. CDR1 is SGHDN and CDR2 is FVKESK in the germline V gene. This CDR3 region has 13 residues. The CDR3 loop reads CASSQDRGYEQYF. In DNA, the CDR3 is TGTGCCAGCAGCCAAGACAGGGGTTACGAGCAGTACTTC.

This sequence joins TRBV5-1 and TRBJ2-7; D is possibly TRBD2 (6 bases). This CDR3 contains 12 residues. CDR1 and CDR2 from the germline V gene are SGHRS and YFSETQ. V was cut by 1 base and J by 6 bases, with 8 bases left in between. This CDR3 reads CASSLRGGEQYF. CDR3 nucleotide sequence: TGCGCCAGCAGCTTGAGGGGAGGCGAGCAGTACTTC.

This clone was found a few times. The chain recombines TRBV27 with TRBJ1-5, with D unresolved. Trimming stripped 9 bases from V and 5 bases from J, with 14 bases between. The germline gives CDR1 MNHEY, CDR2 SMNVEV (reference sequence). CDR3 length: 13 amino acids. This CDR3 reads CASIRRDDQPQHF. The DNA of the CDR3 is TGTGCCAGTATTCGGCGTGATGATCAGCCCCAGCATTTT.

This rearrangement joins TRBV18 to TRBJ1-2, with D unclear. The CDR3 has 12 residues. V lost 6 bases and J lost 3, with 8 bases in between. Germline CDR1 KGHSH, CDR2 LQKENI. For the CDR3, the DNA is TGTGCCAGCTCCCCCGAACACTATGGCTACACCTTC. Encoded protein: CASSPEHYGYTF.

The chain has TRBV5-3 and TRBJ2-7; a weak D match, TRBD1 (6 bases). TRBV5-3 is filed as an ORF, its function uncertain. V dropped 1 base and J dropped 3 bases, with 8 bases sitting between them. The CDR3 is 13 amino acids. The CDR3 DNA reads TGTGCCAGAAGCTTGCGCAGGGGCTACGAGCAGTACTTC. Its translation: CARSLRRGYEQYF.

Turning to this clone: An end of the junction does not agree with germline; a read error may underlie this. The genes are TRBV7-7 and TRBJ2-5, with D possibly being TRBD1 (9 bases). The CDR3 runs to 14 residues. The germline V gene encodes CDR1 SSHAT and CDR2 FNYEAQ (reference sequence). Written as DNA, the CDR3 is TGTGCTAGCAGCTCACAGGGGGCCGGGGGGGCCCAGTACTTC. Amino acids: CASSSQGAGGAQYF.

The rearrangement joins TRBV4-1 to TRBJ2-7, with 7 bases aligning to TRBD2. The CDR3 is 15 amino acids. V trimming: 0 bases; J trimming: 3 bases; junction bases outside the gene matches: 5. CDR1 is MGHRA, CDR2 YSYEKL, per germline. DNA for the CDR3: TGCGCCAGCAGCCAAGAGGCTGGCGGGAGCTACGAGCAGTACTTC. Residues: CASSQEAGGSYEQYF.

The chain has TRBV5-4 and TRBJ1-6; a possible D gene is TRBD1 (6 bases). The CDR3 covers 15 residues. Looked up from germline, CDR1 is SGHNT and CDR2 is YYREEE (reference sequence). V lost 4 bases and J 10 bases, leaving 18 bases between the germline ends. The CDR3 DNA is TGTGCCAGCAGCCCCAGGAGGGGAGGGGGATCACCCCTCCACTTT. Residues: CASSPRRGGGSPLHF. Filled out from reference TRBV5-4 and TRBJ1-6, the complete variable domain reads ETGVTQSPTHLIKTRGQQVTLRCSSQSGHNTVSWYQQALGQGPQFIFQYYREEENGRGNFPPRFSGLQFPNYSSELNVNALELDDSALYLCASSPRRGGGSPLHFGNGTRLTVT.

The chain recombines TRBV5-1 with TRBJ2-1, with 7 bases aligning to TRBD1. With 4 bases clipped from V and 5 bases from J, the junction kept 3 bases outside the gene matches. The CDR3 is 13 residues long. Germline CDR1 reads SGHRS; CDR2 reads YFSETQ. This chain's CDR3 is CASSVTGDNEQFF. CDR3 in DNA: TGCGCCAGCAGCGTAACAGGGGACAATGAGCAGTTCTTC.

CDR3 loop: CASSPGQSYQPQHF. DNA for the CDR3: TGTGCCAGCAGTCCCGGACAGAGTTATCAGCCCCAGCATTTT. The chain links TRBV27 to TRBJ1-5; tentative D call: TRBD1 (6 bases). Trimming cost V 5 bases and J 5 bases, with 13 bases left between them. The germline V gene has CDR1 MNHEY and CDR2 SMNVEV (reference sequence). This CDR3 contains 14 residues.

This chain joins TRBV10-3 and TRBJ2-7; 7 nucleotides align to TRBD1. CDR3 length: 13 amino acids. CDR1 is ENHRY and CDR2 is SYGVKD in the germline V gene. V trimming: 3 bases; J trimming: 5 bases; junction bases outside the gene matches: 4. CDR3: CAISDNRGDEQYF. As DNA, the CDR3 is TGTGCCATCAGTGATAACAGGGGCGACGAGCAGTACTTC.